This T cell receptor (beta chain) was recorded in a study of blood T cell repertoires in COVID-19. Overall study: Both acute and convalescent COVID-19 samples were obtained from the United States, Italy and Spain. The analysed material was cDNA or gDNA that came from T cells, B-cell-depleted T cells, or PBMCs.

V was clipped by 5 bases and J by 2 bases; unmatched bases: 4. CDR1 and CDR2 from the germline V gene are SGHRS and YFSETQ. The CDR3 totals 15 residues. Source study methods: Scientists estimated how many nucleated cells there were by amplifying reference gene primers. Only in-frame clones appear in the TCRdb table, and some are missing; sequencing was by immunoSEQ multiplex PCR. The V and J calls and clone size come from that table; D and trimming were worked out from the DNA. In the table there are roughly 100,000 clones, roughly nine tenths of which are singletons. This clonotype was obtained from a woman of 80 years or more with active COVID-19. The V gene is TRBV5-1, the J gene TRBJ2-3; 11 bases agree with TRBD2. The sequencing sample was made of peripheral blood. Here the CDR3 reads CASRRLAGLTDTQYF. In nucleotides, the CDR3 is TGCGCCAGCAGAAGACTAGCGGGGCTCACAGATACGCAGTATTTT.